What follows are 19 T cell receptor beta chains derived from one specimen sequenced in a study of blood T cell repertoires in COVID-19. Measured with immunoSEQ multiplex PCR; TCRdb has only the in-frame clones, and not every one. Altogether 95,000 to 150,000 clones are present, around three quarters being singletons, with the ten largest covering around 4.1%. The specimen was peripheral blood. The receptors originated from a woman at least 80 years old with acute or convalescent COVID-19.

This chain connects TRBV5-5 to TRBJ1-2; 10 bases are shared with TRBD1. The CDR3 consists of 14 residues. Germline V lookup: CDR1 SGHKS, CDR2 YYEKEE (reference sequence). With V trimmed by 1 base and J by 6 bases, 3 bases remained unmatched. The CDR3, as DNA: TGTGCCAGCAGCTTGTCGGGACAGGGGAATGGCTACACCTTC. Translated: CASSLSGQGNGYTF.

This chain links TRBV28 with TRBJ2-7; D is undetermined. Between the trimmed V and J ends, which lost 3 bases and 2 bases, there was a span of 8 bases. Germline V gene sequence: CDR1 MDHEN, CDR2 SYDVKM. The CDR3 has 13 residues. As DNA, the CDR3 is TGTGCCAGCAGTTTGGTGCAGACCTACGAGCAGTACTTC. Translating it yields CASSLVQTYEQYF.

V and J are TRBV9 and TRBJ2-1; possible D gene TRBD1, 5 bases. Deletions cut 0 bases from V and 6 bases from J, with 13 bases between. The CDR3 contains 15 residues. Looked up from germline, CDR1 is SGDLS and CDR2 is YYNGEE. CDR3 sequence (DNA): TGTGCCAGCAGCGTAGGGAGTGCCAGGGCCAATGAGCAGTTCTTC. Its protein product is CASSVGSARANEQFF.

The chain has TRBV29-1 and TRBJ2-5; 7 nucleotides agree with TRBD2. The CDR3 has 13 residues. V lost 4 bases and J lost 3; bases outside the gene matches: 5. Germline lookup yields CDR1 SQVTM and CDR2 ANQGSEA. CDR3 coding DNA: TGCAGCGTTGCGGGGAGCGGGAAAGAGACCCAGTACTTC. This translates into CSVAGSGKETQYF.

The V gene is TRBV7-9, the J gene TRBJ2-7; 7 bases line up with TRBD1. Germline V CDR1 and CDR2: SEHNR, FQNEAQ (reference sequence). There are 13 residues in the CDR3. The ends lost 4 bases at V and 3 bases at J; junction bases unmatched: 3. The CDR3 DNA is TGTGCCAGCAGCTCGGGACAGATCTACGAGCAGTACTTC. Residues: CASSSGQIYEQYF.

DNA for the CDR3: TGTGCCAGCAGCTTGGGGTTTGAGGGTGAAAAACTGTTTTTT. It specifies CASSLGFEGEKLFF. V usage is TRBV7-9 and J usage is TRBJ1-4; D gene ambiguous. CDR3 size: 14 residues. Deletions cut 3 bases from V and 7 bases from J, with 12 bases between. Germline CDR1 and CDR2: SEHNR and FQNEAQ (reference sequence).

This clone was detected once. V and J are TRBV5-1 and TRBJ2-7; TRBD2 matches at 12 bases. The CDR3 has 14 residues. Losses at the gene ends were 3 bases for V and 4 bases for J; bases not matched to a gene: 2. The germline V gene encodes CDR1 SGHRS and CDR2 YFSETQ. The CDR3 nucleotides read TGCGCCAGCAGCTCTACTAGCGGGAGGTACGAGCAGTACTTC. Its protein product is CASSSTSGRYEQYF.

In DNA, the CDR3 is TGTGCCAGCAATTTAGATAGCACAGATACGCAGTATTTT. Protein sequence: CASNLDSTDTQYF. The gene calls are TRBV2 and TRBJ2-3; D remains unclear. V shed 7 bases and J shed 0 bases, with 8 bases lying between them. The germline V gene encodes CDR1 SNHLY and CDR2 FYNNEI. The CDR3 spans 13 residues. Together with reference TRBV2 and TRBJ2-3, the CDR3 gives the full variable domain: EPEVTQTPSHQVTQMGQEVILRCVPISNHLYFYWYRQILGQKVEFLVSFYNNEISEKSEIFDDQFSVERPDGSNFTLKIRSTKLEDSAMYFCASNLDSTDTQYFGPGTRLTVL.

Notes on this clone: One junction end does not reproduce the germline sequence, and a read error may be involved. V usage is TRBV7-8 and J usage is TRBJ2-7; 10 bases map to TRBD2. This CDR3 comprises 14 residues. The germline CDR1 and CDR2 sequences are SGHVS and FQNEAQ. Here the CDR3 DNA reads TGTGCCAGCAGCTACATAGCGGGAGGACCCGACCTAAACTTC. Encoded protein: CASSYIAGGPDLNF.

V gene TRBV5-4 combines with J gene TRBJ1-2; possible D gene TRBD1, 6 bases. Germline values: CDR1 SGHNT, CDR2 YYREEE (reference sequence). Trimming pared 1 base from V and 6 bases from J, leaving 13 bases between. The CDR3 totals 14 residues. The CDR3 protein is CASSLSRTGNGYTF. In DNA, the CDR3 is TGTGCCAGCAGCTTGAGTCGTACAGGGAATGGCTACACCTTC.

V and J are TRBV2 and TRBJ2-2, with D possibly matching TRBD1 (5 bases). Germline V gene sequence: CDR1 SNHLY, CDR2 FYNNEI. Trimming stripped 6 bases from V and 1 base from J, with 15 bases between. This CDR3 region has 16 residues. The CDR3 region is CASSELGAMNTGELFF. Here the CDR3 DNA reads TGTGCCAGCAGCGAATTAGGGGCCATGAACACCGGGGAGCTGTTTTTT.

A single count supports this clone. The rearrangement links TRBV15 to TRBJ1-2, with D tentatively TRBD1 (5 bases). V lost 0 bases and J 7 bases, leaving 12 bases between the germline ends. In germline, CDR1 is LNHNV, CDR2 YYDKDF (reference sequence). This CDR3 region has 14 residues. The CDR3 sequence: CATSRERTTSGYTF. Here the CDR3 DNA reads TGTGCCACCAGCAGAGAGAGGACAACCAGTGGCTACACCTTC.

J is TRBJ1-1 and V is TRBV18; 12 bases align to TRBD1. V dropped 2 bases and J dropped 7; count of bases not matched to a gene: 5. Per germline, CDR1 KGHSH and CDR2 LQKENI. The CDR3 consists of 15 residues. CDR3 sequence (DNA): TGTGCCAGCTCACCAGGGACAGGGGGCGGAATTGAAGCTTTCTTT. It specifies CASSPGTGGGIEAFF.

The rearrangement joins TRBV7-2 to TRBJ2-3, with D unresolved. The CDR3 is 14 residues long. Per the germline V gene, CDR1 is SGHTA and CDR2 is FQGNSA. V was shortened by 1 base and J by 2 bases, with 7 bases between the two germline ends. The CDR3 region is CASSLGHLTDTQYF. In nucleotides, the CDR3 is TGTGCCAGCAGCTTAGGGCACCTCACAGATACGCAGTATTTT.

The CDR3 DNA sequence: TGTGCCAGCAGCTTGGCTAGCGGGAGTACAGATACGCAGTATTTT. This translates into CASSLASGSTDTQYF. This sequence joins TRBV7-2 and TRBJ2-3, with 10 bases fitting TRBD2. The V segment lost 3 bases and the J segment 3 bases; nucleotides outside the gene matches: 3. Germline V CDR1 and CDR2: SGHTA, FQGNSA. CDR3 size: 15 residues.

V and J are TRBV30 and TRBJ1-3, with D possibly being TRBD1 (6 bases). Germline V CDR1 and CDR2: GTSNPN, SVGIG (reference sequence). The V end was cut by 0 bases, the J end by 0 bases, with 15 bases between. The CDR3 sequence is 17 residues long. The CDR3 is CAWSVQGGYSSGNTIYF. The CDR3 bases are TGTGCCTGGAGTGTACAGGGAGGGTACAGCTCTGGAAACACCATATATTTT.

V is TRBV27 and J is TRBJ2-3; possibly TRBD2 for D (6 bases). This CDR3 comprises 14 residues. Germline-derived CDR1 and CDR2 are MNHEY and SMNVEV (reference sequence). V was pared by 6 bases and J by 0 bases, with 10 bases between. For the CDR3, the DNA is TGTGCCAGCAGGATGGGACTTAGCACAGATACGCAGTATTTT. This translates into CASRMGLSTDTQYF.

This chain connects TRBV19 to TRBJ2-1; possible D gene TRBD2, 6 bases. The length of the CDR3 is 17 residues. Germline loops: CDR1 LNHDA, CDR2 SQIVND (reference sequence). Trimming took 6 bases from V and 0 from J, leaving 18 bases between them. This chain's CDR3 is CASSLSGTSSSYNEQFF. The CDR3 DNA sequence: TGTGCCAGTAGCCTCAGTGGCACTAGCAGCTCCTACAATGAGCAGTTCTTC.

The chain links TRBV30 to TRBJ1-2; the D is unclear. Looked up from germline, CDR1 is GTSNPN and CDR2 is SVGIG (reference sequence). This CDR3 has 14 residues. Trimming pared 0 bases from V and 8 bases from J, leaving 16 bases between. In DNA form, the CDR3 reads TGTGCCTGGAGTGTACCGGGGTTCCTAGGCGGCTACACCTTC. As protein: CAWSVPGFLGGYTF.